The text below deals with one T cell receptor beta chain. 13 Jbeta primers and 60 Vbeta primers were used for the PCR. Clones were sequenced by immunoSEQ multiplex PCR, and TCRdb holds only the in-frame ones, with some missing. The sample's table shows around 130,000 clones. Trimming removed 5 bases from V and 1 base from J; junction bases left unmatched: 12. Germline CDR1 and CDR2: LNHDA and SQIVND (reference sequence). The CDR3 runs 18 residues. The entry originates in a study of cytomegalovirus exposure and HLA in healthy donors. Sequenced material: PBMCs. This chain links TRBV19 with TRBJ2-3; 10 bases agree with TRBD2. The clonotype originates from a woman aged 55-69 years in good health and CMV-seronegative. The CDR3 bases are TGTGCCAGTAGTCCTGGGCTCGGGAGCGGGAGGGGCACAGATACGCAGTATTTT. Translation: CASSPGLGSGRGTDTQYF.